What follows are 10 T cell receptor beta chains derived from one specimen sequenced in a study of T cell clonality in common variable immunodeficiency. Profiled with immunoSEQ multiplex PCR; TCRdb holds only in-frame clones, not every one. The record shows 55,000 or so clones for this sample, with no singletons present. Sequences were obtained from peripheral blood mononuclear cells. These receptors were collected from a person aged 18 to 75 in good health.

This clone was seen repeatedly, ten times or more. CDR3 protein: CASTLSSDSTDTQYF. The CDR3 bases that were read are TGTGCCAGTACACTGTCCAGCGATAGCACAGATACG. V and J are TRBV19 and TRBJ2-3; D remains ambiguous. The DNA ends 3 residues before the CDR3 does, and the rest of the CDR3 is filled in from the germline J gene. The CDR3 runs 15 residues. Germline lookup yields CDR1 LNHDA and CDR2 SQIVND (reference sequence). V was trimmed by 7 bases and J by 0 bases, leaving 14 bases between them.

This clone has at least ten counts. The CDR3 extends 3 residues past the end of the read, so its final part is completed from the germline J gene. The chain recombines TRBV18 with TRBJ1-2, with a tentative D call TRBD1 (6 bases). This CDR3 is 14 amino acids long. CDR1 and CDR2 from the germline V gene are KGHSH and LQKENI. V was clipped by 6 bases and J by 4 bases, with 15 bases between them. The CDR3 DNA, read in part, is TGTGCCAGCTCCCCCAGGGGCGAAGTCTATGGC. Encoded protein: CASSPRGEVYG. The entire CDR3 reads CASSPRGEVYGYTF.

This clone was found many times. Coverage ceases 3 residues before the CDR3 finishes, and the germline J gene fills in the end. This chain joins TRBV7-8 and TRBJ1-2; D perhaps matches TRBD1 (5 bases). V shed 3 bases and J shed 6 bases, with 11 bases lying between them. Germline V gives CDR1 SGHVS, CDR2 FQNEAQ. The CDR3 sequence is 13 residues long. CDR3 bases read: TGTGCCAGCAGCTTCTCGGGGGGGAATGGC. Encoded protein: CASSFSGGNG. The whole CDR3 sequence reads CASSFSGGNGYTF.

This clone showed up just a few times. The CDR3 goes on 3 residues after the read ends, and that part is filled in from the germline J gene. The rearrangement links TRBV7-9 to TRBJ2-2, with 7 positions matching TRBD1. The J segment lost 4 bases and the V segment lost 5 bases, leaving 7 bases of the junction unmatched. Germline-derived CDR1 and CDR2 are SEHNR and FQNEAQ (reference sequence). This CDR3 has 15 residues. The CDR3: CASSPETGPTGELFF. The CDR3 DNA, read in part, is TGTGCCAGCAGCCCAGAGACAGGGCCCACCGGGGAG.

This clone has at least ten counts. The DNA ends 3 residues before the CDR3 does, and the rest of the CDR3 is filled in from the germline J gene. The chain has TRBV19 and TRBJ1-2, with 10 bases that match TRBD1. The CDR3 spans 16 residues. Germline-derived CDR1 and CDR2 are LNHDA and SQIVND (reference sequence). CDR3 DNA (partial): TGTGCCAGTAGTATCGGGACAGGGGAGTTATTGGGAGGC. Protein: CASSIGTGELLGG. From start to end, the CDR3 is CASSIGTGELLGGYTF.

This clone was seen repeatedly, ten times or more. The CDR3 end falls 3 residues outside the read, so it is completed with the germline J gene. The gene calls are TRBV6-2 or TRBV6-3 and TRBJ1-1, with 7 bases identical to TRBD1. V dropped 6 bases and J dropped 0; count of bases not matched to a gene: 1. Looked up from germline, CDR1 is MNHEY and CDR2 is SVGEGT. The CDR3 runs 13 residues. CDR3 protein: CASRDRMNTEAFF. The DNA read from the CDR3 is TGTGCCAGCAGGGACAGGATGAACACTGAA.

This clone appeared many times. With the read ending 3 residues before the CDR3 end, the germline J gene is used to fill in that end. This chain connects TRBV5-1 to TRBJ2-3; D remains unclear. The germline V and J ends were trimmed by 4 bases and 0 bases, with 6 bases remaining between them. This CDR3 has 13 residues. CDR1 and CDR2 (germline): SGHRS, YFSETQ. CDR3 in amino acids: CASSPGSTDTQYF. Partial CDR3 DNA: TGCGCCAGCAGCCCGGGTAGCACAGATACG.

This clone was detected many times. From the germline J gene comes the end of the CDR3, since the read stops 3 residues before it. The chain uses TRBV20-1 and TRBJ2-7, with D maybe TRBD1 (5 bases). The V gene lost 0 bases and the J gene lost 6 bases, with 15 bases spanning the gap. This CDR3 region has 14 residues. CDR1 and CDR2 (germline): DFQATT, SNEGSKA (reference sequence). The CDR3 DNA, read in part, is TGCAGTGCTAGAGATGGAGTAGGGGTAGGCGAG. It encodes CSARDGVGVGE. Given in full, the CDR3 is CSARDGVGVGEQYF.

This clone was found many times. The read comes to an end 3 residues before the CDR3 does, leaving the germline J gene to fill in the end. The J gene is TRBJ2-1, the V gene TRBV6-2 or TRBV6-3, with 8 bases that match TRBD2. From germline, CDR1 is MNHEY and CDR2 SVGEGT. The junction had 8 bases not matched to a gene; V was cut back by 6 bases and J by 1 base. The CDR3 has 16 amino acids. Incomplete CDR3 DNA: TGTGCCAGCAGATCACAGCGGGAGTGGTCCTACAATGAG. Translation gives CASRSQREWSYNE. The complete CDR3 protein is CASRSQREWSYNEQFF.

Only a few counts were recorded for this clone. Sequencing ends 3 residues short of the CDR3 end; the germline J gene provides the rest. The gene calls are TRBV5-1 and TRBJ2-3; 9 bases are shared with TRBD1. Germline V gene data show CDR1 as SGHRS and CDR2 as YFSETQ. The ends lost 0 bases at V and 6 bases at J; junction bases unmatched: 2. The CDR3 is made up of 14 amino acids. The chain's CDR3 is CASSLEDRGDTQYF. Partial CDR3 DNA: TGCGCCAGCAGCTTGGAGGACAGGGGCGATACG.